This paragraph covers one TCR beta chain sequence. Its binding antigen is unknown. No clone much larger than this one lies a single base away; base qualities are absent. Looking up the germline V gene yields CDR1 MGHRA and CDR2 YSYEKL. Reading from cysteine to phenylalanine, the CDR3 counts 16 amino acids. The CDR3 DNA has 48 bases and is translated from base 1. V is reduced by 1 base and J by 7 bases, leaving a spacing of 16 bases between them. These data originate in a study of cytomegalovirus exposure and HLA in healthy donors (dated by TCRdb to 2016 to 2017). For the wider study: An earlier analysis of several hundred of the donors reported roughly 270 Gb of sequence data and roughly 100 million unique TCR beta sequences from 150 million to 200 million T cells. The study used immunosequencing to profile the T cell repertoires of 666 subjects and linked those repertoires to cytomegalovirus serostatus. Besides the first cohort of 500 to 700 subjects, a separate validation cohort made up of 90 to 150 different subjects was used. To decide whether each TCR beta V gene segment behaved as functional or pseudogenic, an earlier analysis of nearly 600 of the donors relied on high-throughput TCR beta sequencing. A later genetic analysis took genome-wide SNP genotypes for about 65% of the 666 donors and used that subset as a discovery cohort. Of the approximately 400 genotyped donors, 80% to 90% were placed in the genetic ancestry cluster associated with self-reported Caucasian donors. The aim of the study was to test whether cataloging public T cell receptors could identify signatures of past pathogen exposure. The number of typed donors differed by locus: about 629-630 for A, B, C, DRB1 and DQB1; 500 to 550 for DQA1; 600 to 610 for DPA1; and roughly 490 for DPB1. Among under 450 genotyped donors of the cohort, an average of roughly 240,000 unique TCR beta nucleotide sequences were sequenced per donor, roughly 18% of them non-productive. The study combined high-throughput TCR immunosequencing, statistical association of individual TCRs with disease status, and machine learning to predict cytomegalovirus infection status. A later analysis re-analyzed previously published TCR beta repertoires from roughly 690 donors and added high-resolution HLA genotyping to study TCR occurrence patterns. Both class I and class II loci were covered by HLA typing, at four-digit resolution. In the later analysis, no new phenotypic data were used to find candidate immune exposures; instead, reliance was placed on TCR beta sequences and their occurrence across donors. Every repertoire in the discovery cohort had been generated on one and the same sequencing platform. Alongside the repertoire data, information on donor age, sex, ethnicity and CMV serostatus was compiled. A few DR-DQ haplotypes were treated as single units for association and clustering because of strong linkage in the cohort. An early release that covered 500 to 800 HLA-typed donors contained approximately 300 gigabases of sequencing data and 65 million to 100 million unique TCR sequences.

The cohort comprised 710 or so healthy bone marrow donors. All cohort members were sampled while nominally healthy, although unrecorded immune exposures were likely present. The donor tested CMV seropositive and was one of the 289 seropositive cohort members. Each donor provided a peripheral blood sample, and peripheral blood mononuclear cells were used for TCR beta sequencing. Genomic DNA was extracted from the blood cell samples with the Qiagen DNeasy Blood Extraction Kit. The full study reports these points: A later analysis found that TCR association rates varied across HLA loci, with DRB1 alleles showing the most associated TCRs and HLA-C alleles the fewest. Because the 87-base-pair reads could not distinguish some IMGT-functional V segments, including TRBV6-2 and TRBV6-3, those segments were excluded. An association between a missense DCLRE1C variant and V-gene and J-gene trimming of TCR beta chains was found in a later genetic analysis and replicated in an independent cohort. At a false discovery rate of 0.05, a later analysis linked about 16,000 TCR beta sequences to specific HLA alleles. A few of the identified cytomegalovirus-associated TCR beta chains were confirmed in vitro to be specific for cytomegalovirus antigens. The study gave a list of 150 to 200 TCR beta chains associated with cytomegalovirus. A further reported finding was that TCR beta sequences accurately predicted the HLA-A and HLA-B alleles for most subjects in the first cohort. Cytomegalovirus status was reported to be diagnosed by the classifier with high specificity and sensitivity in both the original and validation cohorts. Most CMV-associated TCR beta chains appeared to be HLA-restricted in a later analysis, and the HLA associations seemed to be driven largely by CMV exposure. Only TCR beta chains were sequenced in this cohort, and the absence of alpha or paired-chain data limited detectable features. In a later genetic analysis, fewer N-insertions in productive TCRs were reported among donors in an Asian-associated ancestry cluster than the roughly 700-donor mean. Immune exposure information for the cohort was limited to CMV serostatus. Strong co-occurrence of HLA alleles, especially DR and DQ, made assigning TCR associations to individual alleles difficult. In an earlier analysis of around 600 of the donors, most TCR beta V segments appeared in productive rearrangements about 90% or about 30% of the time, broadly matching IMGT annotations. Because HLA typing was unavailable for some donors at each locus, only the typed subset was used in association tests. The presence/absence analyses assumed that sequencing depth was roughly uniform across donors, and that assumption may not be true. Correlated functional status among segregating V segments might be attributable to linkage disequilibrium, but an unknown experimental factor could not be ruled out. In a later analysis, HLA-associated TCR beta chains showed more clonal expansion and lower generation probabilities than non-associated chains that were equally common. Some 15 rarely observed V segments, including chromosome 9 orphons, were excluded from the earlier analysis of several hundred of the donors because counts were too low. A cluster of highly shared sequence variants was judged likely to be a technical artifact of the sequencing pipeline. Most TCR sequences were observed very rarely across donors, whereas some public TCRs were present in many individuals. The authors suggested that the approach could potentially be extended to other disease states and immunological phenotypes. According to a later analysis, parvovirus B19, influenza, CMV and Epstein-Barr virus appeared linked to several top co-occurrence clusters.

Library preparation employed the immunoSEQ multiplex PCR assay. The multiplex PCR relied on a mix of 60 forward primers for TCR Vbeta segments and 13 reverse primers for TCR Jbeta segments. Amplification of the CDR3 region of rearranged TCR beta genes was performed with a multiplex PCR assay on genomic DNA. Amplified TCR beta libraries were sequenced as 87-base-pair reads on the Illumina HiSeq System. Turning to the authors' computational methods: A later analysis counted 65 million to 90 million unique TCR beta chains across the 700 or so repertoires, and about 10 million of these chains were shared by at least two donors. Raw reads were error-corrected and collapsed into unique sequences with a nearest-neighbor algorithm that merged closely related sequences to remove PCR and sequencing errors. To assign V, D and J gene segments, CDR3 sequences were aligned to IMGT reference sequences. For a sequence to be retained, at least a six-nucleotide match to both a V gene segment and a J gene segment was required. A rearrangement counted as productive if the CDR3 had no stop codons and remained in frame with V and J, and every other rearrangement counted as non-productive. Following IMGT convention, CDR3 was defined as the stretch from the second conserved V-encoded cysteine up to the conserved J-encoded phenylalanine. Sequences without an unambiguous match to a single V gene segment were excluded from the earlier analysis of 500 to 700 of the donors. An earlier analysis of several hundred of the donors called V segments functional above 56.7% productive rearrangements and segregating when the between-donor standard deviation exceeded 5%. To diagnose cytomegalovirus status from the catalog of TCR beta chain sequences, a statistical classification framework was built. V and J gene assignment, in a later analysis, came from comparing TCR nucleotide sequences with IMGT/GENE-DB human TR gene sequences. The TCRdist pipeline was used in a later analysis to assign CDR3 sequences and most-parsimonious VDJ recombination scenarios. In a later analysis, each TCR beta chain was defined by its CDR3 amino acid sequence together with its V-gene family, and reads lacking a unique V-gene family were excluded. To address suspected cross-contamination and a sequencing artifact, a later analysis removed 592 highly shared, low-generation-probability nucleotide sequences. A later analysis calculated a clonal expansion index for each public chain from normalized within-repertoire ranks of inferred template counts. In a later analysis, generation probabilities were computed using a VDJ recombination model fitted to out-of-frame rearrangements, and the results were checked against IGoR. Hypergeometric tests were used in a later analysis to score TCR-TCR, TCR-HLA and TCR-CMV co-occurrence, with a repertoire-size bias correction applied to the TCR pairs. False discovery rates were estimated in a later analysis by permuting HLA or CMV assignments 20 times. In a later analysis, co-occurring TCRs were grouped using DBSCAN, with TCRdist sequence similarity added in when clustering inside HLA-allele-positive subsets. Co-occurrence clustering excluded repertoires with fewer than 30,000 or more than 120,000 public chains, plus five with anomalous nucleotide sharing. TCRdb stores this immuneACCESS table with in-frame sequences only. Part of the clones is absent; in the studies checked, under half of the shortfall reflects unresolved V genes, and no reason is known for the rest. D and trimming come from the DNA, and the V and J calls and clone size come from that table. Counted in this sample were 200,000 to 300,000 clones; about 86% of them appeared once. Together, the top ten hold less than 9% of the sample.

What was sequenced was PBMCs. This TCR derives from a woman aged 60-75 years in good health and CMV-seropositive. The sequence joins TRBV4-1 to TRBJ1-4, with TRBD1 as a weak D call on 5 bases. The CDR3 here reads CASSQVGQGRGEKLFF. Read as DNA, the sequence is TGCGCCAGCAGCCAAGTTGGTCAAGGGAGGGGTGAAAAACTGTTTTTT.